These 29 T cell receptor beta chains share one sample of origin, sequenced in a study of cytomegalovirus exposure and HLA in healthy donors. The study ran its PCR with 60 Vbeta and 13 Jbeta primers. The method was immunoSEQ multiplex PCR; TCRdb's version includes in-frame clones alone and lacks a portion of them. The sample includes 85,000 to 130,000 clones, about 75% of them seen just once. The sequenced sample was PBMCs. The receptor set was obtained from a man aged 55-75 years in good health and CMV-seropositive.

V and J are TRBV7-2 and TRBJ1-5, with D perhaps matching TRBD1 (5 bases). The CDR3 is 15 residues long. Germline V lookup: CDR1 SGHTA, CDR2 FQGNSA. V dropped 5 bases and J dropped 7 bases, with 18 bases sitting between them. The CDR3 DNA is TGTGCCAGCAGCCGAAGGGTGGGGGAGGCCCAGCCCCAGCATTTT. Protein sequence: CASSRRVGEAQPQHF.

The chain employs TRBV7-3 and TRBJ1-1; 9 bases align to TRBD1. CDR1 and CDR2 from the germline V gene are SGHTA and FQGTGA. V dropped 5 bases and J dropped 1; count of bases not matched to a gene: 5. This CDR3 comprises 15 residues. In DNA, the CDR3 is TGTGCCAGCAGCGCTGGACAGGGGAGGAACACTGAAGCTTTCTTT. Protein: CASSAGQGRNTEAFF. Using reference TRBV7-3 and TRBJ1-1 for the parts outside the CDR3, the full variable domain is GAGVSQTPSNKVTEKGKYVELRCDPISGHTALYWYRQSLGQGPEFLIYFQGTGAADDSGLPNDRFFAVRPEGSVSTLKIQRTERGDSAVYLCASSAGQGRNTEAFFGQGTRLTVV.

V is TRBV2 and J is TRBJ1-1; tentative D call: TRBD1 (6 bases). Trimming pared 4 bases from V and 2 bases from J, leaving 11 bases between. The germline V gene encodes CDR1 SNHLY and CDR2 FYNNEI. This CDR3 comprises 14 residues. The DNA of the CDR3 is TGTGCCAGCAGTGTGGGGGGGGCTAACACTGAAGCTTTCTTT. This translates into CASSVGGANTEAFF.

This clone was seen only a few times. The chain recombines TRBV6-5 with TRBJ2-7, with a possible D match to TRBD1 (5 bases). The CDR3 extends over 15 amino acids. Germline lookup yields CDR1 MNHEY and CDR2 SVGAGI. V was pared by 5 bases and J by 5 bases, with 19 bases between. The CDR3 DNA reads as TGTGCCAGCAGTCACCGTGGCAGGGTGTACGACGAGCAGTACTTC. It specifies CASSHRGRVYDEQYF.

This CDR3 reads CASSQVTGTSSYEQYF. DNA of the CDR3: TGCGCCAGCAGCCAAGTTACAGGGACAAGCTCCTACGAGCAGTACTTC. J is TRBJ2-7 and V is TRBV4-1, with D tentatively TRBD1 (6 bases). The CDR3 extends over 16 amino acids. Germline CDR1 and CDR2: MGHRA and YSYEKL. Trimming pared 1 base from V and 0 bases from J, leaving 13 bases between.

CDR3 region: CASSSSQGLGSMGQFF. CDR3 nucleotide sequence: TGTGCCAGCAGTTCGTCTCAGGGGTTGGGGTCCATGGGGCAGTTCTTC. The genes are TRBV28 and TRBJ2-1; tentative D call: TRBD1 (6 bases). V gave up 4 bases and J gave up 12 bases, with 25 bases separating them. The CDR3 has 16 amino acids. Germline V gene lookup returns CDR1 MDHEN and CDR2 SYDVKM.

The chain links TRBV6-5 to TRBJ2-1; 9 nucleotides line up with TRBD2. With 5 bases clipped from V and 4 bases from J, the junction kept 6 bases outside the gene matches. CDR1 MNHEY and CDR2 SVGAGI come from the germline V gene. The CDR3 totals 15 residues. Here the CDR3 reads CASSRGRGGYNEQFF. The CDR3 region has the DNA TGTGCCAGCAGTAGGGGGCGGGGGGGGTACAATGAGCAGTTCTTC.

The genes are TRBV19 and TRBJ2-1, with D possibly matching TRBD2 (5 bases). Germline V lookup: CDR1 LNHDA, CDR2 SQIVND (reference sequence). The CDR3 runs to 16 residues. Trimming pared 0 bases from V and 0 bases from J, leaving 9 bases between. The CDR3 reads CASSIDRAVSYNEQFF. The CDR3 DNA reads as TGTGCCAGTAGTATAGATCGAGCGGTCTCCTACAATGAGCAGTTCTTC.

The chain combines TRBV6-6 with TRBJ2-5; 9 bases agree with TRBD1. The DNA end is more similar to TRBJ2-7, so the J call may be wrong. This CDR3 region has 16 residues. Per germline, CDR1 MNHNY and CDR2 SVGAGI (reference sequence). This chain's CDR3 is CASRQGTGRSSYEQYF. The CDR3 region has the DNA TGTGCCAGCAGACAAGGGACAGGGAGGAGCTCCTACGAGCAGTACTTC.

This chain connects TRBV5-6 to TRBJ2-5; unclear D gene. The closer fit of TRBJ2-7 to the DNA end suggests the J call may be wrong. CDR1 SGHDT and CDR2 YYEEEE come from the germline V gene. This CDR3 is 13 amino acids long. CDR3: CASSWRHSYEQYF. DNA for the CDR3: TGTGCCAGCAGCTGGCGGCACTCCTACGAGCAGTACTTC.

In DNA form, the CDR3 reads TGTGCCAGCAGCTTAGGACAAAGTCAGCCCCAGCATTTT. This encodes CASSLGQSQPQHF. The rearrangement uses TRBV7-2 and TRBJ1-5; no reliable D call. The V gene lost 1 base and the J gene lost 6 bases, with 7 bases spanning the gap. This CDR3 has 13 residues. The germline CDR1 and CDR2 sequences are SGHTA and FQGNSA.

This clone was seen a single time. V gene TRBV4-3 combines with J gene TRBJ2-3; possibly TRBD1 for D (6 bases). Germline CDR1 is LGHNA and CDR2 is YSLEER. The length of the CDR3 is 20 residues. Trimming took off 0 bases at V and 0 bases at J, with 22 bases between the two ends. The CDR3 reads CASSQEAQGPILLSTDTQYF. The CDR3 DNA sequence: TGCGCCAGCAGCCAAGAAGCACAGGGACCCATACTACTTAGCACAGATACGCAGTATTTT.

The chain links TRBV6-5 to TRBJ1-5, with a tentative D call TRBD1 (6 bases). The CDR3 is made up of 14 amino acids. The V gene's germline CDR1 is MNHEY and CDR2 SVGAGI. Trimming stripped 5 bases from V and 4 bases from J, with 12 bases between. CDR3 residues: CASSRQETNQPQHF. CDR3 coding DNA: TGTGCCAGCAGTAGACAGGAGACAAATCAGCCCCAGCATTTT.

The CDR3 DNA is TGTGCCAGCAGGGGGACATCGGGGCGTTCCTACGAGCAGTACTTC. This gives the protein CASRGTSGRSYEQYF. The J gene is TRBJ2-7, the V gene TRBV2; a weak D match, TRBD1 (6 bases). Trimming pared 6 bases from V and 1 base from J, leaving 16 bases between. This CDR3 is built from 15 residues. CDR1 is SNHLY and CDR2 is FYNNEI in the germline V gene. Filled out from reference TRBV2 and TRBJ2-7, the complete variable domain reads EPEVTQTPSHQVTQMGQEVILRCVPISNHLYFYWYRQILGQKVEFLVSFYNNEISEKSEIFDDQFSVERPDGSNFTLKIRSTKLEDSAMYFCASRGTSGRSYEQYFGPGTRLTVT.

The V and J genes are TRBV10-1 and TRBJ1-4; D is perhaps TRBD1 (5 bases). The V gene lost 7 bases and the J gene lost 7 bases, with 7 bases spanning the gap. This CDR3 region has 11 residues. CDR1 is WNHNN and CDR2 is SYGVQD in the germline V gene (reference sequence). The DNA of the CDR3 is TGCGCCAGCATGGGGGGTGAAAAACTGTTTTTT. This gives the protein CASMGGEKLFF.

This clone has more than one count but fewer than ten. The V gene is TRBV6-1, the J gene TRBJ1-4; no clear D gene. The CDR3 covers 14 residues. The germline V gene has CDR1 MNHNS and CDR2 SASEGT. The V end was cut by 7 bases, the J end by 3 bases, with 12 bases between. The chain's CDR3 is CASIEGRANEKLFF. In DNA, the CDR3 is TGTGCCAGCATCGAGGGTAGAGCTAATGAAAAACTGTTTTTT.

The chain recombines TRBV6-1 with TRBJ1-6; 9 nucleotides align to TRBD1. The CDR3 consists of 15 residues. Per the germline V gene, CDR1 is MNHNS and CDR2 is SASEGT. V shed 6 bases, J shed 6 bases, and the junction held 6 bases outside the gene matches. CDR3 DNA: TGTGCCAGCAGAGACAGGGGGTCAGTTAATTCACCCCTCCACTTT. Residues: CASRDRGSVNSPLHF.

The chain has TRBV7-9 and TRBJ1-6; D gene uncertain. The germline V and J ends were trimmed by 2 bases and 5 bases, with 10 bases remaining between them. Germline assignment: CDR1 SEHNR and CDR2 FQNEAQ (reference sequence). The CDR3 length is 15 residues. In nucleotides, the CDR3 is TGTGCCAGCAGCTTATTTACCGCTAATAATTCACCCCTCCACTTT. Protein: CASSLFTANNSPLHF.

V usage is TRBV19 and J usage is TRBJ2-2; 9 positions match TRBD1. Germline V gene sequence: CDR1 LNHDA, CDR2 SQIVND (reference sequence). The trim removed 6 bases at V and 5 bases at J, leaving 4 bases unmatched. The CDR3 totals 14 residues. The CDR3 DNA sequence: TGTGCCAGTAGAGGGACAGGGCAAACCGGGGAGCTGTTTTTT. Translation: CASRGTGQTGELFF.

This clone occurred a few times. The same CDR3 is also encoded by other DNA sequences in this sample. The V call is TRBV30, the J call TRBJ2-7; D uncertain. The germline CDR1 and CDR2 sequences are GTSNPN and SVGIG (reference sequence). CDR3 length: 12 residues. V dropped 0 bases and J dropped 4 bases, with 7 bases sitting between them. The CDR3 coding sequence is TGTGCCTGGAGTGTACCCGGGTACGAGCAGTACTTC. The encoded protein is CAWSVPGYEQYF.

This clone showed up just once. The rearrangement joins TRBV6-5 to TRBJ1-1, with D tentatively TRBD1 (5 bases). Germline V gene lookup returns CDR1 MNHEY and CDR2 SVGAGI. CDR3 length: 13 residues. Trimming left V 6 bases short and J 7 bases short, with 15 bases between. The CDR3 DNA reads as TGTGCCAGCAGGGAGGGACCCCCGCTTGAAGCTTTCTTT. It is translated as CASREGPPLEAFF.

The table lists this clone with a count of one. Here the CDR3 DNA reads TGTGCCAGCAGATTTACCGGGACAGGGTTCGGCTACACCTTC. Translated: CASRFTGTGFGYTF. This rearrangement joins TRBV27 to TRBJ1-2; 9 positions match TRBD1. V was clipped by 6 bases and J by 8 bases; unmatched bases: 10. Germline V lookup: CDR1 MNHEY, CDR2 SMNVEV (reference sequence). This CDR3 has 14 residues.

The chain recombines TRBV15 with TRBJ1-5; TRBD1 aligns across 7 bases. Germline CDR1 LNHNV, CDR2 YYDKDF (reference sequence). Trimming cost V 5 bases and J 6 bases; bases outside gene matches: 7. This CDR3 has 14 amino acids. CDR3 region: CATSEDREVQPQHF. CDR3 bases: TGTGCCACCAGCGAAGACAGGGAGGTTCAGCCCCAGCATTTT.

This clone was recorded once. The chain links TRBV28 to TRBJ2-7; possible D gene TRBD1, 7 bases. The CDR3 spans 12 residues. Per the germline V gene, CDR1 is MDHEN and CDR2 is SYDVKM. V dropped 6 bases and J dropped 9 bases, with 15 bases sitting between them. The DNA of the CDR3 is TGTGCCAGCAGCGGACAGGCGGAGGGGCAGTACTTC. Protein sequence: CASSGQAEGQYF.

This chain links TRBV2 with TRBJ2-1; the D gene is possibly TRBD2 (6 bases). Germline values: CDR1 SNHLY, CDR2 FYNNEI. Deletions cut 3 bases from V and 3 bases from J, with 12 bases between. The CDR3 sequence is 15 residues long. CDR3 nucleotides: TGTGCCAGCAGTGATAGGGGAGGCAGCTACAATGAGCAGTTCTTC. This gives the protein CASSDRGGSYNEQFF.

The V and J genes are TRBV27 and TRBJ1-5; D ambiguous. V was pared by 6 bases and J by 7 bases, with 10 bases between. CDR3 length: 12 residues. Germline V lookup: CDR1 MNHEY, CDR2 SMNVEV (reference sequence). The DNA of the CDR3 is TGTGCCAGCAGCCTCCTAGGCCAGCCCCAGCATTTT. Protein: CASSLLGQPQHF.

The chain joins TRBV11-2 to TRBJ2-5, with 8 bases fitting TRBD1. The CDR3 runs to 13 residues. CDR1 and CDR2 (germline): SGHAT, FQNNGV. V was pared by 5 bases and J by 10 bases, with 9 bases of the junction left unmatched. CDR3 sequence reads: CASSPITQGDQYF. CDR3 DNA: TGTGCCAGCAGCCCAATCACACAGGGGGACCAGTACTTC.

To note about this clone: This may stem from a read error, because a much larger clone lies one nucleotide away. This chain uses TRBV4-2 with TRBJ1-1; TRBD1 might be the D (5 bases). There are 17 residues in the CDR3. The ends were cut back, 4 bases at V and 0 bases at J, with 18 bases in the middle. Germline assignment: CDR1 LGHNA and CDR2 YNFKEQ. CDR3 in DNA: TGTGCCAGCAGCCGCCAGGGACTTTCCCTTCTGAACACTGAAGCTTTCTTT. The encoded protein is CASSRQGLSLLNTEAFF.

J is TRBJ2-5 and V is TRBV12-2; the DNA was not used to check the table's D call, TRBD2. TRBV12-2 is a known pseudogene. The CDR3 runs 14 residues. The CDR3 DNA reads TGTGCAAGTCGCTTAGCGGGGGGGCGCGAGACCCAGTACTTC. It codes for CASRLAGGRETQYF.